The 19 T cell receptor beta chains in this list originate from one sample, sequenced in a study of T-cell memory formation after mild COVID-19. Via MiXCR, TCRdb re-called the 5' RACE reads, giving one row per CDR3 protein. The repertoire includes around 300,000 distinct CDR3 sequences, roughly 19% of them detected once, and approximately 21% sits in the top ten. The sequencing input was PBMCs or a T cell subset sorted from them (not recorded which). These receptors came from a man aged 18-30 years who had mild COVID-19 (a few samples of this study predate the infection). Cell type and time point are not known.

This clonotype was picked up a small number of times. The rearrangement uses TRBV5-6 and TRBJ2-1; D may be TRBD1 (6 bases). V lost 4 bases and J 10 bases, leaving 18 bases between the germline ends. Germline V gene data show CDR1 as SGHDT and CDR2 as YYEEEE. The CDR3 has 14 amino acids. CDR3 amino acids: CASSRRGSGGEQFF. The DNA of the CDR3 is TGTGCCAGCAGCCGCAGGGGCTCAGGAGGCGAGCAGTTCTTC.

The chain links TRBV12-3 or TRBV12-4 to TRBJ1-2, with TRBD1 matching 10 bases. This CDR3 is 15 amino acids long. Germline trimming cut 5 bases from V and 7 bases from J; bases unmatched to any gene: 10. Written as DNA, the CDR3 is TGTGCCAGCAGTCGCCACCCCGGACAGGGGGGTGGCTACACCTTC. Protein: CASSRHPGQGGGYTF.

The chain joins TRBV2 to TRBJ2-3; D is possibly TRBD1 (6 bases). CDR1 and CDR2 from the germline V gene are SNHLY and FYNNEI. V gave up 1 base and J gave up 0 bases, with 11 bases separating them. This CDR3 spans 16 amino acids. This chain's CDR3 is CASSEGGTLSTDTQYF. DNA for the CDR3: TGTGCCAGCAGTGAAGGTGGGACACTGAGCACAGATACGCAGTATTTT.

This clonotype rates as medium-sized. The chain employs TRBV7-8 and TRBJ2-3; D remains ambiguous. This CDR3 has 14 residues. Germline V gene data show CDR1 as SGHVS and CDR2 as FQNEAQ. Trimming cost V 5 bases and J 4 bases, with 13 bases left between them. The chain's CDR3 is CASSLRAGSDTQYF. The CDR3 coding sequence is TGTGCCAGCAGCCTTCGTGCCGGGTCAGATACGCAGTATTTT.

This clonotype occurred a few times. The chain joins TRBV10-3 to TRBJ1-1; D not resolved. The CDR3 covers 13 residues. The germline V gene encodes CDR1 ENHRY and CDR2 SYGVKD. V lost 10 bases, J lost 4 bases, and 16 bases lay in between. This CDR3 is CATTEVFGTEAFF. The CDR3 DNA sequence: TGTGCCACCACCGAGGTTTTTGGCACTGAAGCTTTCTTT.

This rearrangement joins TRBV4-1 to TRBJ2-7; TRBD1 is a possible D gene (8 bases). Germline V lookup: CDR1 MGHRA, CDR2 YSYEKL. There are 17 residues in the CDR3. Trimming pared 1 base from V and 2 bases from J, leaving 18 bases between. This chain's CDR3 is CASSQAPIQGGAYEQYF. The CDR3 DNA reads as TGCGCCAGCAGCCAAGCCCCGATACAGGGGGGGGCCTACGAGCAGTACTTC.

This clonotype was counted between two and nine times. V is TRBV6-2 or TRBV6-3 and J is TRBJ2-1, with TRBD1 as a possible D gene (6 bases). V was cut by 2 bases and J by 5 bases, with 22 bases left in between. Germline CDR1 is MNHEY and CDR2 is SVGEGT. This CDR3 contains 18 residues. In nucleotides, the CDR3 is TGTGCCAGCAGTTACCTCGGAAGGATCGGACAGCGAAACAATGAGCAGTTCTTC. Translation gives CASSYLGRIGQRNNEQFF.

This clonotype was detected a few times. This chain uses TRBV4-2 with TRBJ2-5; a possible D gene is TRBD2 (6 bases). CDR1 is LGHNA and CDR2 is YNFKEQ in the germline V gene. The CDR3 length is 16 residues. V shed 1 base and J shed 5 bases, with 17 bases lying between them. CDR3 sequence (DNA): TGTGCCAGCAGCCAAGCCTCGGGGGACCCACGGGAGACCCAGTACTTC. It specifies CASSQASGDPRETQYF.

This chain joins TRBV11-2 and TRBJ1-1; D gene uncertain. The CDR3 contains 13 residues. The germline V gene encodes CDR1 SGHAT and CDR2 FQNNGV. Between the trimmed V and J ends, which lost 5 bases and 4 bases, there was a span of 11 bases. The CDR3 DNA sequence: TGTGCCAGCAGCCAACAGAGTGCCACTGAAGCTTTCTTT. As protein: CASSQQSATEAFF.

The V gene is TRBV4-1, the J gene TRBJ2-2, with 8 bases fitting TRBD1. CDR3 size: 15 residues. J was trimmed by 5 bases and V by 1 base; bases with no gene match: 3. CDR1 and CDR2 (germline): MGHRA, YSYEKL. The CDR3 DNA follows: TGCGCCAGCAGCCAAGGGACAGGGCGAACCGGGGAGCTGTTTTTT. Its protein is CASSQGTGRTGELFF.

CDR3 protein: CASSEFGQSYGYTF. CDR3 coding DNA: TGTGCCAGCAGTGAATTCGGGCAGAGCTATGGCTACACCTTC. The V gene is TRBV25-1, the J gene TRBJ1-2; D not resolved. The CDR3 contains 14 residues. Germline CDR1 reads MGHDK; CDR2 reads SYGVNS. Trimming removed 1 base at V and 4 bases at J, with 10 bases between.

This clonotype was picked up a small number of times. This chain links TRBV7-2 with TRBJ2-7; D unclear. The ends were cut back, 3 bases at V and 2 bases at J, with 5 bases in the middle. Germline CDR1 SGHTA, CDR2 FQGNSA. The CDR3 is made up of 12 amino acids. In DNA, the CDR3 is TGTGCCAGCAGCTTCTTGGCCTACGAGCAGTACTTC. It translates to CASSFLAYEQYF.

There are a few counts of this clonotype. The chain links TRBV5-8 to TRBJ1-3; no reliable D call. The CDR3 sequence is 15 residues long. Looked up from germline, CDR1 is SGHTS and CDR2 is YDEGEE. With 0 bases removed from V and 1 base from J, the gap between germline ends came to 8 bases. The CDR3 sequence is CASSLARDSGNTIYF. As DNA, the CDR3 is TGTGCCAGCAGCTTGGCCCGCGATTCTGGAAACACCATATATTTT. The full variable domain, in which reference TRBV5-8 and TRBJ1-3 provide the parts outside the CDR3, is EAGVTQSPTHLIKTRGQQATLRCSPISGHTSVYWYQQALGLGLQFLLWYDEGEERNRGNFPPRFSGRQFPNYSSELNVNALELEDSALYLCASSLARDSGNTIYFGEGSWLTVV.

This clonotype was counted only a few times. This chain links TRBV20-1 with TRBJ2-3, with 11 positions matching TRBD2. The V gene end was trimmed by 6 bases and the J gene end by 5 bases; junction bases not matched to a gene: 13. Germline lookup yields CDR1 DFQATT and CDR2 SNEGSKA (reference sequence). The CDR3 spans 16 residues. CDR3 in amino acids: CSAHRNPGLAVDTQYF. CDR3 sequence (DNA): TGCAGTGCCCACCGCAACCCGGGACTAGCGGTAGATACGCAGTATTTT.

The V and J genes are TRBV10-3 and TRBJ2-7; unclear D gene. The CDR3 covers 13 residues. Germline values: CDR1 ENHRY, CDR2 SYGVKD. V dropped 4 bases and J dropped 5 bases, with 12 bases sitting between them. For the CDR3, the DNA is TGTGCCATCAGTGTCAGTGCGGACGACGAGCAGTACGTC. As protein: CAISVSADDEQYV.

The chain carries TRBV20-1 and TRBJ2-2; no reliable D call. The CDR3 loop spans 13 amino acids. Germline V gene data show CDR1 as DFQATT and CDR2 as SNEGSKA (reference sequence). Trimming took 2 bases from V and 10 from J, leaving 14 bases between them. The CDR3 DNA reads as TGCAGTGCTAGATCGGCAAGCAACCAGGAGCTGTTTTTT. Residues: CSARSASNQELFF.

This clonotype was observed a few times. The rearrangement joins TRBV9 to TRBJ1-6; possibly TRBD1 for D (5 bases). The CDR3 sequence is 15 residues long. The ends were cut back, 0 bases at V and 10 bases at J, with 14 bases in the middle. Germline V gives CDR1 SGDLS, CDR2 YYNGEE. The CDR3 loop reads CASSVAGARDSPLHF. In DNA, the CDR3 is TGTGCCAGCAGCGTAGCTGGGGCAAGGGACTCACCCCTCCACTTT.

This clonotype was observed a few times. The V and J genes are TRBV12-3 or TRBV12-4 and TRBJ1-1; D remains ambiguous. V was shortened by 4 bases and J by 4 bases, with 10 bases between the two germline ends. The CDR3 totals 13 residues. The CDR3 DNA sequence: TGTGCCAGCAGTTATAATGGGCGCACTGAAGCTTTCTTT. This encodes CASSYNGRTEAFF.

The rearrangement links TRBV5-1 to TRBJ1-2; no firm D call. The V and J ends lost 2 bases and 8 bases respectively, with 16 bases between them. The CDR3 is made up of 14 amino acids. Germline assignment: CDR1 SGHRS and CDR2 YFSETQ. CDR3 in DNA: TGCGCCAGCAGCTTACCGGGCCCCGCGGGCGGCTACACCTTC. Translation gives CASSLPGPAGGYTF.